Below are 24 T cell receptor beta chains sequenced from a single sample in a study of radiation and T cells in renal cell carcinoma. The sample's time point: blood 2 weeks post-SBRT. The treatment: 15 Gy SBRT to primary tumor, nephrectomy 4 weeks later. Some clones are missing from TCRdb's copy, which holds only in-frame ones; the method was immunoSEQ multiplex PCR. The sample holds 100,000 to 150,000 clones, approximately 85% seen once. The material was blood, obtained from a patient whose treatment included radiotherapy and nephrectomy. These TCRs come from a man aged 50 or older with renal cell carcinoma.

This clone was seen more than once but under ten times. The chain links TRBV2 to TRBJ2-3, with TRBD2 matching over 7 bases. There are 13 residues in the CDR3. V dropped 8 bases and J dropped 1; count of bases not matched to a gene: 3. The germline V gene has CDR1 SNHLY and CDR2 FYNNEI. CDR3 protein: CASAREGTDTQYF. The CDR3 DNA reads as TGTGCCAGCGCCCGGGAGGGCACAGATACGCAGTATTTT.

The sample holds many counts of this clone. The chain joins TRBV19 to TRBJ2-7; 8 nucleotides match TRBD1. The junction had 8 bases not matched to a gene; V was cut back by 5 bases and J by 5 bases. The CDR3 has 14 residues. Germline CDR1 reads LNHDA; CDR2 reads SQIVND (reference sequence). The CDR3 region has the DNA TGTGCCAGTAGTCCCAACAGGGGGACGGACGAGCAGTACTTC. Its protein is CASSPNRGTDEQYF. The whole variable domain, remainder taken from reference TRBV19 and TRBJ2-7, is DGGITQSPKYLFRKEGQNVTLSCEQNLNHDAMYWYRQDPGQGLRLIYYSQIVNDFQKGDIAEGYSVSREKKESFPLTVTSAQKNPTAFYLCASSPNRGTDEQYFGPGTRLTVT.

The chain employs TRBV14 and TRBJ1-6, with D unresolved. The V and J ends lost 5 bases and 8 bases respectively, with 13 bases between them. CDR3 length: 14 residues. Germline CDR1 is SGHDN and CDR2 is FVKESK. The CDR3, as DNA: TGTGCCAGCAGCTACAGTGAATTTTATTCACCCCTCCACTTT. Residues: CASSYSEFYSPLHF. Based on the CDR3 plus reference TRBV14 and TRBJ1-6, the full variable domain is EAGVTQFPSHSVIEKGQTVTLRCDPISGHDNLYWYRRVMGKEIKFLLHFVKESKQDESGMPNNRFLAERTGGTYSTLKVQPAELEDSGVYFCASSYSEFYSPLHFGNGTRLTVT.

The chain is built from TRBV25-1 and TRBJ1-2, with TRBD1 identical over 10 bases. This CDR3 contains 16 residues. Germline CDR1 reads MGHDK; CDR2 reads SYGVNS. V shed 5 bases and J 5 bases; nucleotides not matched to a gene: 11. The CDR3 DNA reads as TGTGCCAGCAGTTCTCTCGGGGGACAGGGGTTATATGGCTACACCTTC. Amino acids: CASSSLGGQGLYGYTF.

This clone was seen just once. The rearrangement joins TRBV6-5 to TRBJ2-1, with 8 bases aligning to TRBD1. Germline V gives CDR1 MNHEY, CDR2 SVGAGI. Trimming at V came to 6 bases and at J to 7 bases, leaving 2 bases not matched to a gene. The CDR3 runs to 12 residues. CDR3 in amino acids: CASRTGVNEQFF. The CDR3 coding sequence is TGTGCCAGCAGGACAGGGGTTAATGAGCAGTTCTTC.

J is TRBJ2-1 and V is TRBV9; 10 bases fit TRBD2. J lost 7 bases, V lost 3 bases, and 13 bases had no gene match. The CDR3 consists of 17 residues. Germline CDR1 reads SGDLS; CDR2 reads YYNGEE. CDR3 in amino acids: CASSARNLAGVSNEQFF. CDR3 in DNA: TGTGCCAGCAGCGCCAGAAATCTAGCGGGAGTTAGTAATGAGCAGTTCTTC.

The chain has TRBV10-3 and TRBJ2-3, with TRBD2 matching 10 bases. In germline, CDR1 is ENHRY, CDR2 SYGVKD. The CDR3 extends over 14 amino acids. The V and J ends lost 11 bases and 5 bases, in that order; junction bases with no gene match: 10. CDR3 coding DNA: TGTGCCGTCAAAGCGGGAGGGCCAAAAGATACGCAGTATTTT. It translates to CAVKAGGPKDTQYF.

This clone was counted once. V usage is TRBV30 and J usage is TRBJ2-3; weak D call: TRBD2 (5 bases). CDR3 size: 12 residues. Germline loops: CDR1 GTSNPN, CDR2 SVGIG (reference sequence). The V gene lost 5 bases and the J gene lost 4 bases, with 10 bases spanning the gap. CDR3 loop: CAWLAYADTQYF. The CDR3 DNA follows: TGTGCCTGGTTAGCGTATGCAGATACGCAGTATTTT.

J is TRBJ1-2 and V is TRBV19; no definite D call. The CDR3 has 14 residues. Deletions cut 8 bases from V and 4 bases from J, with 17 bases between. Germline CDR1 reads LNHDA; CDR2 reads SQIVND (reference sequence). CDR3 in amino acids: CASQDALGFYGYTF. As DNA, the CDR3 is TGTGCCAGTCAGGACGCCCTGGGGTTCTATGGCTACACCTTC.

The rearrangement uses TRBV7-9 and TRBJ1-3; D gene unclear. The CDR3 totals 16 residues. V was shortened by 3 bases and J by 3 bases, with 15 bases between the two germline ends. Germline V CDR1 and CDR2: SEHNR, FQNEAQ (reference sequence). In DNA form, the CDR3 reads TGTGCCAGCAGCTTGACAATGCCCCAGGATGGAAACACCATATATTTT. Residues: CASSLTMPQDGNTIYF. The variable domain in full, with the rest retrieved from reference TRBV7-9 and TRBJ1-3, is DTGVSQNPRHKITKRGQNVTFRCDPISEHNRLYWYRQTLGQGPEFLTYFQNEAQLEKSRLLSDRFSAERPKGSFSTLEIQRTEQGDSAMYLCASSLTMPQDGNTIYFGEGSWLTVV.

The chain carries TRBV10-3 and TRBJ2-6; D is ambiguous. Germline V gene lookup returns CDR1 ENHRY and CDR2 SYGVKD. V shed 5 bases and J shed 2 bases, with 13 bases lying between them. This CDR3 spans 16 amino acids. CDR3 in amino acids: CAISPALQAGANVLTF. The CDR3 DNA reads as TGTGCCATCAGTCCCGCACTGCAGGCTGGGGCCAACGTCCTGACTTTC.

This clone showed up just a few times. The gene calls are TRBV9 and TRBJ2-5, with 12 bases lining up with TRBD2. J was trimmed by 2 bases and V by 3 bases; bases with no gene match: 11. Germline lookup yields CDR1 SGDLS and CDR2 YYNGEE. The CDR3 spans 18 residues. This chain's CDR3 is CASSAGTSGYSRQETQYF. The CDR3 nucleotides are TGTGCCAGCAGCGCGGGGACTAGCGGGTATTCAAGGCAAGAGACCCAGTACTTC.

The chain couples TRBV2 to TRBJ2-5; the match to TRBD1 covers 11 bases. The J segment lost 6 bases and the V segment lost 4 bases, leaving 1 base of the junction unmatched. CDR3 length equals 13 residues. Germline V gives CDR1 SNHLY, CDR2 FYNNEI. The CDR3 bases are TGTGCCAGCAGTGGGACAGGGGGCCAGACCCAGTACTTC. Translation gives CASSGTGGQTQYF.

CDR3 sequence: CASSQPLGERRQETQYF. CDR3 nucleotides: TGTGCCAGCAGCCAGCCGTTGGGGGAAAGGCGACAAGAGACCCAGTACTTC. The rearrangement uses TRBV14 and TRBJ2-5; D tentatively reads TRBD1 or TRBD2 (5 bases each). Germline assignment: CDR1 SGHDN and CDR2 FVKESK. V lost 3 bases, J lost 2 bases, and 19 bases lay in between. The CDR3 length is 17 residues.

This clone showed up just once. The rearrangement links TRBV5-1 to TRBJ2-7; D is perhaps TRBD1 (5 bases). This CDR3 has 13 residues. CDR1 SGHRS and CDR2 YFSETQ come from the germline V gene. Deletions cut 3 bases from V and 2 bases from J, with 9 bases between. Here the CDR3 reads CASSYDSAYEQYF. CDR3 DNA sequence: TGCGCCAGCAGCTACGACAGTGCCTACGAGCAGTACTTC.

The chain carries TRBV15 and TRBJ1-5; 8 nucleotides align to TRBD1. The CDR3 sequence is 17 residues long. Germline V gene lookup returns CDR1 LNHNV and CDR2 YYDKDF (reference sequence). With 1 base clipped from V and 4 bases from J, the junction kept 9 bases outside the gene matches. CDR3 residues: CATSRATGGAPNQPQHF. CDR3 sequence (DNA): TGTGCCACCAGCAGAGCTACAGGGGGAGCCCCTAATCAGCCCCAGCATTTT.

This clone was observed a few times. The CDR3 nucleotides read TGTGCCAGCAGCTTAGGGGGACTAGAAGAGACCCAGTACTTC. Protein: CASSLGGLEETQYF. V usage is TRBV7-6 and J usage is TRBJ2-5; 8 nucleotides align to TRBD2. Germline lookup yields CDR1 SGHVS and CDR2 FNYEAQ. The CDR3 sequence is 14 residues long. The junction had 1 base not matched to a gene; V was cut back by 1 base and J by 3 bases.

The gene calls are TRBV2 and TRBJ1-3; the match to TRBD1 covers 7 bases. Germline CDR1 reads SNHLY; CDR2 reads FYNNEI. The CDR3 covers 15 residues. J was trimmed by 4 bases and V by 4 bases; bases with no gene match: 7. In DNA, the CDR3 is TGTGCCAGCAGTGTTGTTCAGGGGGAAGGAAACACCATATATTTT. Translating gives CASSVVQGEGNTIYF.

The chain recombines TRBV20-1 with TRBJ2-7; D is perhaps TRBD2 (5 bases). CDR3 length: 11 residues. V shed 4 bases and J shed 2 bases, with 6 bases lying between them. CDR1 is DFQATT and CDR2 is SNEGSKA in the germline V gene (reference sequence). The CDR3 coding sequence is TGCAGTGCTACCGGGACCTACGAGCAGTACTTC. It specifies CSATGTYEQYF.

The chain recombines TRBV18 with TRBJ1-1; TRBD1 matches at 7 bases. Germline CDR1 KGHSH, CDR2 LQKENI. The CDR3 covers 14 residues. The V segment lost 5 bases and the J segment 1 base; nucleotides outside the gene matches: 4. Here the CDR3 DNA reads TGTGCCAGCTCAACAACAGGGGCGAACACTGAAGCTTTCTTT. Its translation is CASSTTGANTEAFF.

CDR3 region: CASSWGAGSGNTIYF. The DNA of the CDR3 is TGTGCCAGCAGCTGGGGCGCAGGCTCTGGAAACACCATATATTTT. The rearrangement links TRBV5-4 to TRBJ1-3; D is possibly TRBD1 (5 bases). V was clipped by 3 bases and J by 0 bases, with 10 bases between them. CDR1 SGHNT and CDR2 YYREEE come from the germline V gene (reference sequence). CDR3 size: 15 residues. Together with reference TRBV5-4 and TRBJ1-3, the CDR3 gives the full variable domain: ETGVTQSPTHLIKTRGQQVTLRCSSQSGHNTVSWYQQALGQGPQFIFQYYREEENGRGNFPPRFSGLQFPNYSSELNVNALELDDSALYLCASSWGAGSGNTIYFGEGSWLTVV.

The V and J genes are TRBV19 and TRBJ2-7; D unresolved. V was shortened by 3 bases and J by 6 bases, with 12 bases between the two germline ends. This CDR3 spans 13 amino acids. Germline CDR1 and CDR2: LNHDA and SQIVND (reference sequence). CDR3: CASSIAVDREQYF. CDR3 DNA: TGTGCCAGTAGTATTGCGGTGGATCGCGAGCAGTACTTC.

V gene TRBV5-6 combines with J gene TRBJ2-7, with TRBD1 as a possible D gene (5 bases). The V and J ends lost 1 base and 4 bases respectively, with 12 bases between them. Germline V gene sequence: CDR1 SGHDT, CDR2 YYEEEE. This CDR3 has 14 residues. CDR3 in DNA: TGTGCCAGCAGCTTGTGGTCGCCAGGGTACGAGCAGTACTTC. As protein: CASSLWSPGYEQYF.

The chain uses TRBV7-2 and TRBJ2-5; 11 bases align to TRBD2. The CDR3 totals 17 residues. Germline-derived CDR1 and CDR2 are SGHTA and FQGNSA. V trimming: 1 base; J trimming: 5 bases; junction bases outside the gene matches: 9. The CDR3 sequence is CASSLGIAGGVSETQYF. CDR3 nucleotides: TGTGCCAGCAGCTTAGGGATAGCGGGGGGGGTCTCGGAGACCCAGTACTTC.